The 11 T cell receptor beta chains in this list originate from one sample, sequenced in a study of T cell responses to AZD1222 COVID-19 vaccine. Produced via immunoSEQ multiplex PCR; TCRdb's table is partial and in-frame only. The sample shows 140,000 to 150,000 clones, around 92% of them seen only once. The sample in question was peripheral blood, obtained 28 days after the second AZD1222 dose. Receptors were obtained from an adult who received the AZD1222 COVID-19 vaccine.

The chain links TRBV30 to TRBJ1-6, with 7 bases that match TRBD1. The CDR3 is 13 residues long. From germline, CDR1 is GTSNPN and CDR2 SVGIG (reference sequence). Trimming at V came to 5 bases and at J to 7 bases, leaving 5 bases not matched to a gene. The CDR3 protein is CAWGGQSNSPLHF. The CDR3 bases are TGTGCCTGGGGGGGACAGTCAAATTCACCCCTCCACTTT.

The rearrangement uses TRBV6-2 or TRBV6-3 and TRBJ2-7; D could derive from TRBD1 or TRBD2 (6 bases each). Germline-derived CDR1 and CDR2 are MNHEY and SVGEGT. Trimming cost V 0 bases and J 2 bases, with 14 bases left between them. CDR3 length: 16 residues. In DNA, the CDR3 is TGTGCCAGCAGTTACTCCGGGGGCAGAAGCACCTACGAGCAGTACTTC. Translating gives CASSYSGGRSTYEQYF.

V is TRBV9 and J is TRBJ1-1; D may be TRBD1 (6 bases). The CDR3 loop spans 14 amino acids. The germline gives CDR1 SGDLS, CDR2 YYNGEE. Deletions cut 0 bases from V and 7 bases from J, with 13 bases between. The CDR3 loop is CASSVEAGAIEAFF. As DNA, the CDR3 is TGTGCCAGCAGCGTAGAGGCGGGGGCGATTGAAGCTTTCTTT.

The chain carries TRBV15 and TRBJ2-4; the match to TRBD1 covers 9 bases. The CDR3 is 13 residues long. The germline CDR1 and CDR2 sequences are LNHNV and YYDKDF (reference sequence). V dropped 3 bases and J dropped 7; count of bases not matched to a gene: 1. The CDR3 spells CATSRGQGNIQYF. CDR3 bases: TGTGCCACCAGCAGGGGACAGGGTAACATTCAGTACTTC.

The rearrangement links TRBV30 to TRBJ1-6; 10 bases map to TRBD1. The CDR3 sequence is 13 residues long. Per the germline V gene, CDR1 is GTSNPN and CDR2 is SVGIG (reference sequence). Trimming at V came to 1 base and at J to 9 bases, leaving 0 bases not matched to a gene. The CDR3 DNA is TGTGCCTGGAGTGGGACAGGGGGTTCACCCCTCCACTTT. Protein sequence: CAWSGTGGSPLHF.

The chain links TRBV6-5 to TRBJ2-4; D might be TRBD1 (6 bases). Germline V gene data show CDR1 as MNHEY and CDR2 as SVGAGI. V was clipped by 6 bases and J by 5 bases, with 11 bases between them. The CDR3 consists of 13 residues. The CDR3 region is CASSRDIQNIQYF. CDR3 nucleotide sequence: TGTGCCAGCAGCCGGGACATCCAAAACATTCAGTACTTC.

This chain joins TRBV13 and TRBJ1-2, with 8 bases lining up with TRBD1. The CDR3 is made up of 13 amino acids. From germline, CDR1 is PRHDT and CDR2 FYEKMQ (reference sequence). V shed 6 bases, J shed 4 bases, and the junction held 4 bases outside the gene matches. The DNA for the CDR3 is TGTGCCAGCAGGCACACAGGGGGCTATGGCTACACCTTC. It is translated as CASRHTGGYGYTF.

V and J are TRBV10-3 and TRBJ1-4; D might be TRBD1 (6 bases). Between the trimmed V and J ends, which lost 2 bases and 4 bases, there was a span of 14 bases. This CDR3 spans 16 amino acids. Germline V gene lookup returns CDR1 ENHRY and CDR2 SYGVKD. The CDR3 DNA is TGTGCCATCAGTGAGGGCACAGGGTGGGGTAATGAAAAACTGTTTTTT. This sequence encodes CAISEGTGWGNEKLFF.

In nucleotides, the CDR3 is TGTGCCAGCAGCCAAAGGGGGGGGACAGGGCACACTGAAGCTTTCTTT. Amino acids: CASSQRGGTGHTEAFF. The chain is built from TRBV16 and TRBJ1-1; 9 nucleotides agree with TRBD1. Germline assignment: CDR1 KGHSY and CDR2 FQNENV. The CDR3 covers 16 residues. The junction had 7 bases not matched to a gene; V was cut back by 2 bases and J by 3 bases.

This clone was picked up one time. CDR3 in amino acids: CATSDFGLAGDNEQFF. The CDR3 DNA reads as TGTGCCACCAGTGATTTCGGACTAGCGGGAGACAATGAGCAGTTCTTC. The rearrangement uses TRBV24-1 and TRBJ2-1; 13 nucleotides line up with TRBD2. CDR1 KGHDR and CDR2 SFDVKD come from the germline V gene. The CDR3 loop spans 16 amino acids. The junction had 1 base not matched to a gene; V was cut back by 1 base and J by 5 bases.

The V and J genes are TRBV11-3 and TRBJ2-1, with D hard to call. CDR1 is SGHNT and CDR2 is YENEEA in the germline V gene. Trimming removed 5 bases from V and 5 bases from J, with 13 bases in between. The CDR3 consists of 14 residues. The CDR3 DNA sequence: TGTGCCAGCAGCCAGAGAACCCAAGACAATGAGCAGTTCTTC. It translates to CASSQRTQDNEQFF.